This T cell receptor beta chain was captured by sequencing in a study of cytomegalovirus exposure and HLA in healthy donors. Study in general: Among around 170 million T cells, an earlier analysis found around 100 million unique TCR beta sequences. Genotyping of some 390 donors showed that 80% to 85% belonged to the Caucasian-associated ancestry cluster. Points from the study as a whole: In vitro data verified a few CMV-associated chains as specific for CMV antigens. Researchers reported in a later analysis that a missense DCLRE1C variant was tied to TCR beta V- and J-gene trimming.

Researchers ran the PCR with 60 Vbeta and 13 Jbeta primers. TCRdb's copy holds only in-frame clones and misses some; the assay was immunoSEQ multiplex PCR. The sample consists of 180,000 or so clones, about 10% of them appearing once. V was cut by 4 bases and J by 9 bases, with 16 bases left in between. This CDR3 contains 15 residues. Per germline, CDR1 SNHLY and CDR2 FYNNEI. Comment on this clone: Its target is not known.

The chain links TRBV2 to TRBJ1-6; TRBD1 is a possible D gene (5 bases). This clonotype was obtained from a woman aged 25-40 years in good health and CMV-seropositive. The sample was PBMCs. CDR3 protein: CASSVGSGESSPLHF. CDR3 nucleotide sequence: TGTGCCAGCAGTGTCGGATCGGGGGAGAGTTCACCCCTCCACTTT.